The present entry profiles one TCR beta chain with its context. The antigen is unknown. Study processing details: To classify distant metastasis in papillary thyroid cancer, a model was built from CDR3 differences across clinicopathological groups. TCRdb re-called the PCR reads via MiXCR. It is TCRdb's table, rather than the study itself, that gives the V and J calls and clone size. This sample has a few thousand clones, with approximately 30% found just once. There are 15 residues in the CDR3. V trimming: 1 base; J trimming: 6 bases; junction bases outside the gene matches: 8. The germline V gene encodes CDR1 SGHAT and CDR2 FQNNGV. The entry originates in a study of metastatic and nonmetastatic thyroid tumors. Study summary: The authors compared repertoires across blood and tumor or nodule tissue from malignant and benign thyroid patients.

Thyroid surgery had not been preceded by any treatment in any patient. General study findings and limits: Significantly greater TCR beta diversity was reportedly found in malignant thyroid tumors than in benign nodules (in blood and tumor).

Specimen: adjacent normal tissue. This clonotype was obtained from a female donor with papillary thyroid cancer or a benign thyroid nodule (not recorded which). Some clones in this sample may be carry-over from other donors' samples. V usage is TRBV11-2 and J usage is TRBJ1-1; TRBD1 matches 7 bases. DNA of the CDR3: TGTGCCAGCAGCTTAGCTTTCTTAGGGGGCTCTGAAGCTTTCTTT. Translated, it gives CASSLAFLGGSEAFF.